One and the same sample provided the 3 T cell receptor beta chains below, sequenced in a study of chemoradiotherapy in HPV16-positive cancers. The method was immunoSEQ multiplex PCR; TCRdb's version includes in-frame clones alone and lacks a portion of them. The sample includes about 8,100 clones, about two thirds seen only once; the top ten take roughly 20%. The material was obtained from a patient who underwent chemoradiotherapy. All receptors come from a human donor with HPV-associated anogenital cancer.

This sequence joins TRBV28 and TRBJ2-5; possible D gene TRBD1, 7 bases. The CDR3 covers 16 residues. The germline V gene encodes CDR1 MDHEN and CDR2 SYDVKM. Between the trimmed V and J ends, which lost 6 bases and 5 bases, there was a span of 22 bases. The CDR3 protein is CASRIPGQARGETQYF. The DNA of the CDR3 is TGTGCCAGCAGGATACCTGGACAGGCACGGGGGGAGACCCAGTACTTC.

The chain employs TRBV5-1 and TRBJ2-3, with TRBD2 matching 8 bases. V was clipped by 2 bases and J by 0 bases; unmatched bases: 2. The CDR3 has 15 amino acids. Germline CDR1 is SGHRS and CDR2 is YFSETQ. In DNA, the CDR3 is TGCGCCAGCAGCTTTAGCGGGGCTAGCACAGATACGCAGTATTTT. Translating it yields CASSFSGASTDTQYF.

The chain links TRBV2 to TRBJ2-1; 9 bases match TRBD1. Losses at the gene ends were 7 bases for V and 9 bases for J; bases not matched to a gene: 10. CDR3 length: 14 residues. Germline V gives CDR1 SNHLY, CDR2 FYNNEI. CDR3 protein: CASTLQGARGEQFF. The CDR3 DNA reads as TGTGCCAGCACCTTACAGGGGGCTCGGGGTGAGCAGTTCTTC.